This T cell receptor (beta chain) was captured by sequencing in a study of beta chain features in type 1 diabetes. Expressed TCRB transcripts got sequenced, as all isolated RNA was reverse transcribed. Here immunoSEQ multiplex PCR was the method, and the copy in TCRdb shows in-frame clones only, minus some. Here the sample spans hundreds of thousands of clones, more than 12% being singletons. As concerns this clone: What it recognizes is unknown.

Study-wide results and caveats: Shorter TCRB CDR3s, moderately but significantly so, were found in Type 1 diabetes patients in all four CD4+ subsets. Patients showed naive, central memory and Treg TCRB repertoires that appeared more similar than those of healthy donors.

Stem cell-like memory, regulatory, central memory and naive CD4+ cells were sorted via CD45RO/CCR7/CD25/CD127/CD95/CD27. Germline assignment: CDR1 LGHNT and CDR2 FRNRAP. CDR3 length: 14 residues. V dropped 4 bases and J dropped 1; count of bases not matched to a gene: 3. Source material: naive CD4+ T cells from blood. The chain links TRBV12-5 to TRBJ1-1; TRBD1 agrees at 7 bases. The TCR originated in a man younger than 30 with type 1 diabetes. CDR3 region: CASGWGQTNTEAFF. The CDR3 DNA reads as TGTGCTAGTGGTTGGGGACAGACGAACACTGAAGCTTTCTTT.